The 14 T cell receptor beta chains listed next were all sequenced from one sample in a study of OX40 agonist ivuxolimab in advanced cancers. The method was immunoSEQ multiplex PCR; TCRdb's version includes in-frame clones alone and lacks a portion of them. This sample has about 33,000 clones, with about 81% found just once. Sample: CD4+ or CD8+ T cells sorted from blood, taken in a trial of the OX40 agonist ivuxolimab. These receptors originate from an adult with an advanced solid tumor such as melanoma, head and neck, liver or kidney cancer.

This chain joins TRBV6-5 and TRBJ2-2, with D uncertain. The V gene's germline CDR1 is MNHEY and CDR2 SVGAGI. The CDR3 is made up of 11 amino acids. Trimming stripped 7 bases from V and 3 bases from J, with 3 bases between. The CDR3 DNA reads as TGTGCCAGCACACACACCGGGGAGCTGTTTTTT. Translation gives CASTHTGELFF.

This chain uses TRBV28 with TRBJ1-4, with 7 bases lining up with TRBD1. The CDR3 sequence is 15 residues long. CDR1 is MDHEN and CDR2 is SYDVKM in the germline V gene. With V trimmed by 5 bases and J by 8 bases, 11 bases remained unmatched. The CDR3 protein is CASSPETGWREKLFF. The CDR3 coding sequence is TGTGCCAGCAGTCCCGAGACAGGGTGGCGCGAAAAACTGTTTTTT.

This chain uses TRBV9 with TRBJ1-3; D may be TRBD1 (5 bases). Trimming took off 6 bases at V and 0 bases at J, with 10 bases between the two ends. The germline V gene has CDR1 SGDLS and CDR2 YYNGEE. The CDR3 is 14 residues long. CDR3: CASNPTVSGNTIYF. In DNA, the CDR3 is TGTGCCAGCAACCCGACAGTCTCTGGAAACACCATATATTTT.

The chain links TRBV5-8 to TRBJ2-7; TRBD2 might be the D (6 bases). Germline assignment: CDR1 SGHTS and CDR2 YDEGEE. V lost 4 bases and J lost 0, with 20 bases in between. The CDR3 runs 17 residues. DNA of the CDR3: TGTGCCAGCAGCCGCCTCCGTGGGACTGAAAGCTCCTACGAGCAGTACTTC. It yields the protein CASSRLRGTESSYEQYF.

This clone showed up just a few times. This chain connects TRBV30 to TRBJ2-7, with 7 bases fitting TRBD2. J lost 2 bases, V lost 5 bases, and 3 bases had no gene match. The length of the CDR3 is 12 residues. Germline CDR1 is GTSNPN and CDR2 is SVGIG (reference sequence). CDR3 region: CAWRGGTYEQYF. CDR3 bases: TGTGCCTGGCGGGGAGGGACCTACGAGCAGTACTTC.

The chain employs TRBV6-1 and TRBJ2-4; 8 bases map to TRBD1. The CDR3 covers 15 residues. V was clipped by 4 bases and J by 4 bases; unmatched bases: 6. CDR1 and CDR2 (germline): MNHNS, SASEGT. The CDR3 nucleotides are TGTGCCAGCAGTGGACTAGGGACAGGTAAAAACATTCAGTACTTC. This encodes CASSGLGTGKNIQYF.

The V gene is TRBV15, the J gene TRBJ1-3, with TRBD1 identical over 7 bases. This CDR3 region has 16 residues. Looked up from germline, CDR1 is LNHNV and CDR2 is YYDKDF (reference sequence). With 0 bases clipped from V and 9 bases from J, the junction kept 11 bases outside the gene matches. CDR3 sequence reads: CATSRDRMGRGSTIYF. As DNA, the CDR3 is TGTGCCACCAGCAGAGATCGAATGGGCAGGGGGAGCACCATATATTTT. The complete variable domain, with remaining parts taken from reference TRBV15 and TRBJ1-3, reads DAMVIQNPRYQVTQFGKPVTLSCSQTLNHNVMYWYQQKSSQAPKLLFHYYDKDFNNEADTPDNFQSRRPNTSFCFLDIRSPGLGDTAMYLCATSRDRMGRGSTIYFGEGSWLTVV.

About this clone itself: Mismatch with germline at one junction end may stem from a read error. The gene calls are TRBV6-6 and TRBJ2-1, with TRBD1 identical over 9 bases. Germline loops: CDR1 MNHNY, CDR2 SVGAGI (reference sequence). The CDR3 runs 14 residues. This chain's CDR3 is CASIGTGSSNEQFF. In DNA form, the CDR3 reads TGTGCCAGCATAGGGACAGGGTCCTCCAATGAGCAGTTCTTC.

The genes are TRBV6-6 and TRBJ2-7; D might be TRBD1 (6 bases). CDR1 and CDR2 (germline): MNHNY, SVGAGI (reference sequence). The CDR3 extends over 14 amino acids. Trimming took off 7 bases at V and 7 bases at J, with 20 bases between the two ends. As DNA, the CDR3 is TGTGCCAGCACCTTGACGAAGGGACAAGGGGAGCAGTACTTC. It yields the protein CASTLTKGQGEQYF.

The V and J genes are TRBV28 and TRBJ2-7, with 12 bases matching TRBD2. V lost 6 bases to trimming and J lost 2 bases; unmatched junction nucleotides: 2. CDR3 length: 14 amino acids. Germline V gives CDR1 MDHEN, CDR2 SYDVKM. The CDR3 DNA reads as TGTGCCAGCAGGACTAGCGGGGGAGCCTACGAGCAGTACTTC. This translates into CASRTSGGAYEQYF.

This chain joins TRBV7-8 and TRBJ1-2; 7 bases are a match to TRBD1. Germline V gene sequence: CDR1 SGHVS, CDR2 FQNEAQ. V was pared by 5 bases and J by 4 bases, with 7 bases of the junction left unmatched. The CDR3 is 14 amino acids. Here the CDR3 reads CASSPRTGPYGYTF. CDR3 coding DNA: TGTGCCAGCAGCCCCAGGACAGGACCCTATGGCTACACCTTC. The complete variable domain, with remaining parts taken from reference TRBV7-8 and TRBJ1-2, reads GAGVSQSPRYKVAKRGQDVALRCDPISGHVSLFWYQQALGQGPEFLTYFQNEAQLDKSGLPSDRFFAERPEGSVSTLKIQRTQQEDSAVYLCASSPRTGPYGYTFGSGTRLTVV.

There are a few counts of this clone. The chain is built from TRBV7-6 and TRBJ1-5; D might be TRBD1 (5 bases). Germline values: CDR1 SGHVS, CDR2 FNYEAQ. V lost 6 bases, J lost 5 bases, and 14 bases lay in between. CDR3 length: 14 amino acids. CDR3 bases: TGTGCCAGCAGTATGGGGACGGGCGATCAGCCCCAGCATTTT. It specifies CASSMGTGDQPQHF.

CDR3 nucleotide sequence: TGTGCCAGTCTCGGGTGGTATGGCTACACCTTC. As protein: CASLGWYGYTF. This chain joins TRBV27 and TRBJ1-2, with D uncertain. The germline V gene has CDR1 MNHEY and CDR2 SMNVEV (reference sequence). The V end was cut by 9 bases, the J end by 5 bases, with 10 bases between. The CDR3 is made up of 11 amino acids.

The CDR3 DNA reads as TGTGCCAGCAGCGCGGACAGGGGTTTTGAAAAACTGTTTTTT. This gives the protein CASSADRGFEKLFF. The V gene is TRBV9, the J gene TRBJ1-4; 9 positions agree with TRBD1. This CDR3 contains 14 residues. The germline V gene encodes CDR1 SGDLS and CDR2 YYNGEE. With V trimmed by 3 bases and J by 7 bases, 4 bases remained unmatched.